What follows are 14 T cell receptor beta chains derived from one specimen sequenced in a study of T cell repertoires in cytomegalovirus infection. One entry per CDR3 protein, called by TCRdb with MiXCR from the reads. The sample records 310,000 or so distinct CDR3 sequences, roughly 25% being singletons. No antigen has been identified for these receptors. Source: cultured PBMCs, taken from culture after CMV antigen stimulation. Receptor source: a human donor in good health (CMV status not recorded). Some clones in this sample may be carry-over from other donors' samples.

This rearrangement joins TRBV19 to TRBJ1-1, with D uncertain. The V gene lost 8 bases and the J gene lost 3 bases, with 7 bases spanning the gap. The CDR3 consists of 11 residues. The germline V gene encodes CDR1 LNHDA and CDR2 SQIVND (reference sequence). In nucleotides, the CDR3 is TGTGCCAGTGGGCCGTACACTGAAGCTTTCTTT. It specifies CASGPYTEAFF.

The chain uses TRBV4-3 and TRBJ1-6; TRBD1 matches at 10 bases. Germline V gives CDR1 LGHNA, CDR2 YSLEER. The CDR3 contains 15 residues. The V gene end was trimmed by 1 base and the J gene end by 14 bases; junction bases not matched to a gene: 8. In DNA form, the CDR3 reads TGCGCCAGCAGCCAAGGCGGGACAGGGGATAAGTCCCTCCACTTT. Translating gives CASSQGGTGDKSLHF.

This clonotype was seen many times. The chain has TRBV7-2 and TRBJ1-5, with no clear D. The V end lost 1 base, the J end lost 4 bases, and 11 bases lay between the germline ends. CDR1 and CDR2 (germline): SGHTA, FQGNSA. The CDR3 spans 15 residues. CDR3 region: CASSLDVSLNQPQHF. In DNA, the CDR3 is TGTGCCAGCAGCTTAGACGTCAGCCTTAATCAGCCCCAGCATTTT.

The chain recombines TRBV25-1 with TRBJ1-1; possible D gene TRBD1, 5 bases. Trimming removed 4 bases from V and 4 bases from J, with 16 bases in between. Germline V CDR1 and CDR2: MGHDK, SYGVNS. The CDR3 is 15 residues long. CDR3 sequence (DNA): TGTGCCAGCAGTGGCCCTGGGGGGGTCGGCACTGAAGCTTTCTTT. This translates into CASSGPGGVGTEAFF.

This clonotype was observed a handful of times. The chain uses TRBV5-1 and TRBJ2-5; maybe TRBD2 (6 bases). V lost 0 bases to trimming and J lost 4 bases, with 10 bases between them. Per the germline V gene, CDR1 is SGHRS and CDR2 is YFSETQ. There are 14 residues in the CDR3. DNA of the CDR3: TGCGCCAGCAGCTTGGTGCCTAGCGCAGAGACCCAGTACTTC. Protein product: CASSLVPSAETQYF.

The genes are TRBV2 and TRBJ2-5; D possibly corresponds to TRBD1 (5 bases). V lost 7 bases and J 4 bases, leaving 13 bases between the germline ends. The germline gives CDR1 SNHLY, CDR2 FYNNEI. CDR3 size: 13 residues. CDR3 sequence: CASIAGWGETQYF. CDR3 nucleotides: TGTGCCAGCATAGCAGGGTGGGGAGAGACCCAGTACTTC.

The rearrangement uses TRBV20-1 and TRBJ1-5; TRBD1 is a possible D gene (5 bases). The V gene lost 0 bases and the J gene lost 3 bases, with 15 bases spanning the gap. Looked up from germline, CDR1 is DFQATT and CDR2 is SNEGSKA (reference sequence). The CDR3 totals 16 residues. The CDR3 coding sequence is TGCAGTGCTAGAGAGTCATTGGGCAGGGCCAATCAGCCCCAGCATTTT. Translated: CSARESLGRANQPQHF.

This clonotype came up once. The CDR3 DNA sequence: TGTGCCAGCAGCGTATACGCCCCGACAGAAGGCAATCAGCCCCAGCATTTT. Protein sequence: CASSVYAPTEGNQPQHF. The chain combines TRBV9 with TRBJ1-5, with D tentatively TRBD1 (5 bases). Germline V gives CDR1 SGDLS, CDR2 YYNGEE. The V end lost 1 base, the J end lost 2 bases, and 16 bases lay between the germline ends. The CDR3 spans 17 residues.

This clonotype was detected ten times or more. The J gene is TRBJ1-1, the V gene TRBV7-2; D is uncertain. The CDR3 is made up of 13 amino acids. The V and J ends lost 4 bases and 0 bases respectively, with 6 bases between them. Germline V gene sequence: CDR1 SGHTA, CDR2 FQGNSA. The CDR3 is CASSWYMNTEAFF. CDR3 DNA sequence: TGTGCCAGCAGCTGGTACATGAACACTGAAGCTTTCTTT.

This chain joins TRBV4-2 and TRBJ2-5; TRBD1 aligns across 10 bases. CDR3 length equals 15 residues. The V segment lost 5 bases and the J segment 5 bases; nucleotides outside the gene matches: 8. CDR1 is LGHNA and CDR2 is YNFKEQ in the germline V gene. Here the CDR3 DNA reads TGTGCCAGCAGCACCCGACAGGGGGCAGGGGAGACCCAGTACTTC. Amino acids: CASSTRQGAGETQYF.

This clonotype came up a few times. V is TRBV3-1 and J is TRBJ2-3; D remains unclear. Germline-derived CDR1 and CDR2 are LGHDT and YNNKEL (reference sequence). V was pared by 4 bases and J by 2 bases, with 10 bases between. The CDR3 is 14 residues long. The CDR3 loop reads CASSLPWATDTQYF. The CDR3 region has the DNA TGTGCCAGCAGCCTGCCTTGGGCCACAGATACGCAGTATTTT.

The chain couples TRBV28 to TRBJ1-2; D gene ambiguous. CDR3 length: 14 amino acids. The germline CDR1 and CDR2 sequences are MDHEN and SYDVKM. V was trimmed by 6 bases and J by 8 bases, leaving 19 bases between them. The CDR3 DNA follows: TGTGCCAGCAGGTCCGGTAGTACCGGGCGGGGCTACACCTTC. This encodes CASRSGSTGRGYTF.

This clonotype occurred a few times. The chain links TRBV7-9 to TRBJ1-5, with D hard to call. The CDR3 is 14 residues long. Germline V gives CDR1 SEHNR, CDR2 FQNEAQ (reference sequence). V gave up 8 bases and J gave up 3 bases, with 14 bases separating them. This CDR3 is CASAQDQPNQPQHF. The CDR3 nucleotides are TGTGCCAGCGCCCAGGATCAGCCCAATCAGCCCCAGCATTTT.

This clonotype showed up many times. The genes are TRBV7-2 and TRBJ1-2, with D perhaps TRBD1 (6 bases). V was cut by 5 bases and J by 5 bases, with 15 bases left in between. The CDR3 has 14 amino acids. The germline gives CDR1 SGHTA, CDR2 FQGNSA. The CDR3 DNA sequence: TGTGCCAGCAGCGTTACCAGGGGAGGGTATGGCTACACCTTC. This translates into CASSVTRGGYGYTF.